The 28 T cell receptor beta chains below were found in one sample sequenced in a study of blood T cell repertoires in COVID-19. This table comes from immunoSEQ multiplex PCR, and its TCRdb copy is limited to in-frame clones, with some not included. The sample comprises roughly 58,000 clones, 75% to 85% of which are singletons, and roughly 29% rests with the top ten. The sequenced material came from peripheral blood. The receptors originated from a man between 60 and 70 years old with COVID-19, enrolled during active disease.

The chain has TRBV29-1 and TRBJ2-2; D is perhaps TRBD1 (5 bases). Germline assignment: CDR1 SQVTM and CDR2 ANQGSEA. Trimming took 4 bases from V and 0 from J, leaving 9 bases between them. This CDR3 spans 14 amino acids. In nucleotides, the CDR3 is TGCAGCGTTGCAGCAGGGACGAACACCGGGGAGCTGTTTTTT. It yields the protein CSVAAGTNTGELFF.

The V gene is TRBV19, the J gene TRBJ2-6; 13 bases are shared with TRBD2. The CDR3 extends over 17 amino acids. The V gene end was trimmed by 6 bases and the J gene end by 4 bases; junction bases not matched to a gene: 6. CDR1 and CDR2 from the germline V gene are LNHDA and SQIVND (reference sequence). The CDR3 DNA reads TGTGCCAGTAGAAGGACTAGCGGGGGCAGGGGGGCCAACGTCCTGACTTTC. Translating gives CASRRTSGGRGANVLTF.

The chain has TRBV5-4 and TRBJ2-1; the match to TRBD2 covers 10 bases. CDR3 length equals 14 residues. Germline V gene data show CDR1 as SGHNT and CDR2 as YYREEE (reference sequence). V was pared by 3 bases and J by 6 bases, with 3 bases of the junction left unmatched. The CDR3 DNA reads as TGTGCCAGCAGCTCCGGGACTAGCGTCAATGAGCAGTTCTTC. Protein: CASSSGTSVNEQFF.

V gene TRBV18 combines with J gene TRBJ1-1; 7 bases are a match to TRBD1. The CDR3 length is 15 residues. Trimming cost V 3 bases and J 2 bases; bases outside gene matches: 6. Germline values: CDR1 KGHSH, CDR2 LQKENI. CDR3 residues: CASSPSRQGNTEAFF. CDR3 nucleotide sequence: TGTGCCAGCTCACCTAGCCGACAGGGAAACACTGAAGCTTTCTTT.

This clone was counted a few times. The chain carries TRBV19 and TRBJ2-2; D is uncertain. CDR1 LNHDA and CDR2 SQIVND come from the germline V gene (reference sequence). The CDR3 has 13 residues. The ends were cut back, 5 bases at V and 9 bases at J, with 13 bases in the middle. The CDR3 sequence: CASSHSFGRELFF. In DNA form, the CDR3 reads TGTGCCAGTAGTCACAGCTTTGGCCGGGAGCTGTTTTTT.

V gene TRBV19 combines with J gene TRBJ1-3; possible D gene TRBD1, 5 bases. Trimming took off 9 bases at V and 0 bases at J, with 9 bases between the two ends. Germline V gene sequence: CDR1 LNHDA, CDR2 SQIVND (reference sequence). The CDR3 extends over 13 amino acids. The DNA of the CDR3 is TGTGCCAGCCACGGGGGCTCTGGAAACACCATATATTTT. As protein: CASHGGSGNTIYF.

This rearrangement joins TRBV5-1 to TRBJ1-2; 7 bases are a match to TRBD1. The V and J ends lost 1 base and 2 bases, in that order; junction bases with no gene match: 5. The CDR3 is made up of 15 amino acids. Looked up from germline, CDR1 is SGHRS and CDR2 is YFSETQ. Here the CDR3 DNA reads TGCGCCAGCAGCTTGACCGGACAGGAAAACTATGGCTACACCTTC. Translation gives CASSLTGQENYGYTF. Looking up the rest from reference TRBV5-1 and TRBJ1-2 gives the full variable domain: KAGVTQTPRYLIKTRGQQVTLSCSPISGHRSVSWYQQTPGQGLQFLFEYFSETQRNKGNFPGRFSGRQFSNSRSEMNVSTLELGDSALYLCASSLTGQENYGYTFGSGTRLTVV.

The V gene is TRBV6-5, the J gene TRBJ2-3, with 7 bases that match TRBD2. This CDR3 has 15 residues. V gave up 0 bases and J gave up 12 bases; unmatched junction bases: 12. Germline V gene data show CDR1 as MNHEY and CDR2 as SVGAGI. Written as DNA, the CDR3 is TGTGCCAGCAGTTACTCTGCGGGAGATCAGCAGGAACAGTATTTT. Translated: CASSYSAGDQQEQYF.

V and J are TRBV6-5 and TRBJ1-1; TRBD1 agrees at 8 bases. CDR1 MNHEY and CDR2 SVGAGI come from the germline V gene. The CDR3 has 13 residues. With V trimmed by 7 bases and J by 6 bases, 7 bases remained unmatched. As DNA, the CDR3 is TGTGCCAGCACCTCAGGGGGCGAACCTGAAGCTTTCTTT. Translated: CASTSGGEPEAFF.

This clone showed up just once. This sequence joins TRBV3-1 (or the pseudogene TRBV3-2) and TRBJ2-5; TRBD2 matches 9 bases. Germline-derived CDR1 and CDR2 are LGHDT and YNNKEL (reference sequence). Trimming cost V 1 base and J 4 bases; bases outside gene matches: 7. There are 16 residues in the CDR3. The CDR3 loop reads CASSQGFSGGAETQYF. The CDR3 DNA sequence: TGTGCCAGCAGCCAAGGGTTTAGCGGGGGTGCAGAGACCCAGTACTTC.

This chain connects TRBV11-2 to TRBJ2-1; 8 nucleotides match TRBD1. CDR3 size: 14 residues. Trimming at V came to 3 bases and at J to 3 bases, leaving 1 base not matched to a gene. Germline CDR1 reads SGHAT; CDR2 reads FQNNGV. In DNA, the CDR3 is TGTGCCAGCAGCTTTGGGACAGGCTACAATGAGCAGTTCTTC. It is translated as CASSFGTGYNEQFF.

This clone was counted a few times. The chain has TRBV5-1 and TRBJ1-4; D perhaps matches TRBD1 (5 bases). The V end was cut by 1 base, the J end by 4 bases, with 11 bases between. Germline V gives CDR1 SGHRS, CDR2 YFSETQ. CDR3 length: 15 residues. This CDR3 is CASSLSTGVNEKLFF. CDR3 nucleotide sequence: TGCGCCAGCAGCTTGTCTACAGGTGTTAATGAAAAACTGTTTTTT.

The rearrangement uses TRBV19 and TRBJ1-5, with no clear D. The CDR3 is 14 amino acids. Germline values: CDR1 LNHDA, CDR2 SQIVND (reference sequence). V lost 7 bases and J lost 6, with 16 bases in between. CDR3: CASTNGGRTQPQHF. The CDR3, as DNA: TGTGCCAGTACCAATGGAGGGAGGACTCAGCCCCAGCATTTT. Looking up the rest from reference TRBV19 and TRBJ1-5 gives the full variable domain: DGGITQSPKYLFRKEGQNVTLSCEQNLNHDAMYWYRQDPGQGLRLIYYSQIVNDFQKGDIAEGYSVSREKKESFPLTVTSAQKNPTAFYLCASTNGGRTQPQHFGDGTRLSIL.

The J gene is TRBJ1-5, the V gene TRBV7-9, with 7 bases fitting TRBD1. V trimming: 0 bases; J trimming: 6 bases; junction bases outside the gene matches: 2. CDR3 length: 14 residues. The germline V gene encodes CDR1 SEHNR and CDR2 FQNEAQ (reference sequence). In nucleotides, the CDR3 is TGTGCCAGCAGCTTAGCGACAGGGAGTCAGCCCCAGCATTTT. Amino acids: CASSLATGSQPQHF.

The rearrangement joins TRBV11-1 to TRBJ2-3; 8 nucleotides align to TRBD1. Germline V gives CDR1 SGHAT, CDR2 FQDESV (reference sequence). The V segment lost 5 bases and the J segment 1 base; nucleotides outside the gene matches: 2. The length of the CDR3 is 14 residues. This chain's CDR3 is CASSLDRGTDTQYF. The CDR3 nucleotides read TGTGCCAGCAGCCTGGACAGGGGCACAGATACGCAGTATTTT. Supplemented by reference TRBV11-1 and TRBJ2-3, the full variable domain reads EAEVAQSPRYKITEKSQAVAFWCDPISGHATLYWYRQILGQGPELLVQFQDESVVDDSQLPKDRFSAERLKGVDSTLKIQPAELGDSAMYLCASSLDRGTDTQYFGPGTRLTVL.

The genes are TRBV3-1 (or the pseudogene TRBV3-2) and TRBJ2-7, with 11 bases fitting TRBD2. The V gene end was trimmed by 4 bases and the J gene end by 4 bases; junction bases not matched to a gene: 6. Per the germline V gene, CDR1 is LGHDT and CDR2 is YNNKEL (reference sequence). This CDR3 has 15 amino acids. Written as DNA, the CDR3 is TGTGCCAGCAGCCGCGGGACTAGCGGAAATTACGAGCAGTACTTC. It encodes CASSRGTSGNYEQYF.

V is TRBV5-5 and J is TRBJ1-2; D remains unclear. CDR3 size: 14 residues. V was cut by 0 bases and J by 4 bases, with 10 bases left in between. Per the germline V gene, CDR1 is SGHKS and CDR2 is YYEKEE (reference sequence). The CDR3 nucleotides are TGTGCCAGCAGCTTGGCCCGGGAATCCTATGGCTACACCTTC. Translated, it gives CASSLARESYGYTF.

Here the CDR3 reads CSATTGTGYEQYF. In DNA form, the CDR3 reads TGCAGCGCCACTACAGGGACCGGCTACGAGCAGTACTTC. The V call is TRBV29-1, the J call TRBJ2-7; TRBD1 is a possible D gene (6 bases). The CDR3 has 13 amino acids. V lost 7 bases, J lost 3 bases, and 16 bases lay in between. Germline V lookup: CDR1 SQVTM, CDR2 ANQGSEA.

This chain connects TRBV5-5 to TRBJ2-1; TRBD2 matches 9 bases. The germline gives CDR1 SGHKS, CDR2 YYEKEE (reference sequence). V lost 3 bases to trimming and J lost 6 bases; unmatched junction nucleotides: 10. This CDR3 is built from 16 residues. CDR3 loop: CASSWDLAGNPNEQFF. CDR3 nucleotides: TGTGCCAGCAGCTGGGACCTAGCGGGAAACCCCAATGAGCAGTTCTTC.

The table lists this clone with a few counts. The rearrangement joins TRBV4-1 to TRBJ2-1, with TRBD1 matching 8 bases. Per germline, CDR1 MGHRA and CDR2 YSYEKL. The CDR3 is 15 residues long. V shed 2 bases, J shed 8 bases, and the junction held 8 bases outside the gene matches. The CDR3 sequence is CASSQTGTGIYEQFF. CDR3 sequence (DNA): TGCGCCAGCAGCCAAACCGGGACAGGAATTTATGAGCAGTTCTTC.

This clone was seen only a few times. This chain joins TRBV6-6 and TRBJ1-5; TRBD1 matches 7 bases. The CDR3 has 16 residues. The trim removed 3 bases at V and 6 bases at J, leaving 11 bases unmatched. The germline CDR1 and CDR2 sequences are MNHNY and SVGAGI (reference sequence). CDR3 DNA: TGTGCCAGCAGTTATGTCGGGACAGTCGGTGGTCAGCCCCAGCATTTT. Its translation is CASSYVGTVGGQPQHF.

The chain is built from TRBV10-2 and TRBJ1-5; D is undetermined. CDR1 is WSHSY, CDR2 SAAADI, per germline. V was trimmed by 9 bases and J by 3 bases, leaving 12 bases between them. This CDR3 contains 13 residues. CDR3 DNA: TGCGCCAGTCGCGGGGAATTCAATCAGCCCCAGCATTTT. Translation gives CASRGEFNQPQHF.

The CDR3 DNA follows: TGTGCCAGCAGGACCCCTTCGACAGGGGGCAGAGGTGGCTACACCTTC. Translation: CASRTPSTGGRGGYTF. This chain joins TRBV5-5 and TRBJ1-2; 10 positions match TRBD1. Trimming cost V 5 bases and J 7 bases; bases outside gene matches: 14. CDR3 length: 16 amino acids. Germline CDR1 reads SGHKS; CDR2 reads YYEKEE (reference sequence). Combining the CDR3 with reference TRBV5-5 and TRBJ1-2 gives the whole variable domain DAGVTQSPTHLIKTRGQQVTLRCSPISGHKSVSWYQQVLGQGPQFIFQYYEKEERGRGNFPDRFSARQFPNYSSELNVNALLLGDSALYLCASRTPSTGGRGGYTFGSGTRLTVV.

The chain is built from TRBV6-5 and TRBJ2-5, with 9 bases matching TRBD2. The germline CDR1 and CDR2 sequences are MNHEY and SVGAGI. CDR3 length equals 14 residues. The V segment lost 2 bases and the J segment 4 bases; nucleotides outside the gene matches: 2. The CDR3 DNA is TGTGCCAGCAGTTACAGGCGGGGGGGAGAGACCCAGTACTTC. This encodes CASSYRRGGETQYF.

The J gene is TRBJ2-2, the V gene TRBV6-5, with TRBD1 matching 9 bases. The CDR3 spans 15 residues. In germline, CDR1 is MNHEY, CDR2 SVGAGI. The V and J ends lost 2 bases and 5 bases, in that order; junction bases with no gene match: 3. The CDR3 coding sequence is TGTGCCAGCAGTTACGGGACAGGGATTACCGGGGAGCTGTTTTTT. Residues: CASSYGTGITGELFF.

The chain carries TRBV7-6 and TRBJ2-7, with 12 bases fitting TRBD2. The V segment lost 5 bases and the J segment 4 bases; nucleotides outside the gene matches: 6. In germline, CDR1 is SGHVS, CDR2 FNYEAQ. The CDR3 has 15 amino acids. CDR3: CASSRTSGVQYEQYF. The CDR3 DNA follows: TGTGCCAGCAGCCGGACTAGCGGGGTGCAATACGAGCAGTACTTC.

The rearrangement uses TRBV9 and TRBJ1-2; TRBD1 agrees at 11 bases. The CDR3 covers 15 residues. V dropped 3 bases and J dropped 8; count of bases not matched to a gene: 9. The germline CDR1 and CDR2 sequences are SGDLS and YYNGEE. CDR3 sequence reads: CASSDGQGALEGYTF. In DNA, the CDR3 is TGTGCCAGCAGCGACGGACAGGGGGCCCTCGAAGGCTACACCTTC.

The V gene is TRBV29-1, the J gene TRBJ1-1; 8 nucleotides match TRBD1. Germline V CDR1 and CDR2: SQVTM, ANQGSEA. V was clipped by 5 bases and J by 6 bases; unmatched bases: 8. The CDR3 loop spans 13 amino acids. CDR3 bases: TGCAGCGTTAACGGACAGGGTGTCGCTGAAGCTTTCTTT. Translating gives CSVNGQGVAEAFF.